The source of this T cell receptor beta chain is a study of blood T cell repertoires in COVID-19. Authors' data handling: The assay estimated nucleated cells by amplifying reference gene primers. The assay was immunoSEQ multiplex PCR, and TCRdb's table has in-frame clones only and misses some. V and J calls and clone size are copied from that table; D and trimming were computed from the DNA. The sample holds hundreds of thousands of clones, approximately 90% seen once. CDR3 size: 14 residues. CDR1 and CDR2 from the germline V gene are MDHEN and SYDVKM. Trimming shortened V by 5 bases and J by 8 bases, and 18 bases separated the two germline ends.

The source is a woman aged 40 to 50 who had recovered from COVID-19. Sequencing used peripheral blood. V gene TRBV28 combines with J gene TRBJ1-2; D not certain. In nucleotides, the CDR3 is TGTGCCAGCAGTCCCCCAGGTATCGGGGTCGGCTACACCTTC. Its protein product is CASSPPGIGVGYTF.